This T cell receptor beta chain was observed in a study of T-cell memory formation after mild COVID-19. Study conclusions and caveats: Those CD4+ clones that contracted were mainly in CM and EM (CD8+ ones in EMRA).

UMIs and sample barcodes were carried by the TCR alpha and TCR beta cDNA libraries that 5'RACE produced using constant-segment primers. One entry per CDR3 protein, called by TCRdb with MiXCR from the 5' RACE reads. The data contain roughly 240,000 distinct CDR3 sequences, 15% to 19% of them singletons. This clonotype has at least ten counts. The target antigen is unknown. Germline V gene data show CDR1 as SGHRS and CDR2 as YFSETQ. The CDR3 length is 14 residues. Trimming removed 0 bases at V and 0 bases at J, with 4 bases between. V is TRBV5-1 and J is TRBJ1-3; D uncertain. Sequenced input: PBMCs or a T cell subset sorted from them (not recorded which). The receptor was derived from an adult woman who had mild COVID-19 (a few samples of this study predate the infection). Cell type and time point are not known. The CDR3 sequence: CASSLDLSGNTIYF. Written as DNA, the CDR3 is TGCGCCAGCAGCTTGGATCTCTCTGGAAACACCATATATTTT. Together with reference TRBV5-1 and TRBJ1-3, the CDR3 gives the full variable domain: KAGVTQTPRYLIKTRGQQVTLSCSPISGHRSVSWYQQTPGQGLQFLFEYFSETQRNKGNFPGRFSGRQFSNSRSEMNVSTLELGDSALYLCASSLDLSGNTIYFGEGSWLTVV.